This T cell receptor (beta chain) came from a study of T cell changes during pregnancy in multiple sclerosis. Data came from immunoSEQ multiplex PCR; TCRdb stores just in-frame clones and leaves some out. Of about 51,000 clones listed, approximately 94% are singletons. V lost 6 bases, J lost 8 bases, and 7 bases stayed unmatched. CDR1 and CDR2 (germline): MNHNY, SVGAGI (reference sequence). The length of the CDR3 is 13 residues. The source was CD4+ T cells from peripheral blood mononuclear cells, collected in the second trimester of pregnancy. The source of this sequence is a female donor with multiple sclerosis, enrolled in a pregnancy study. V is TRBV6-6 and J is TRBJ1-2; 9 bases align to TRBD1. This CDR3 reads CASRPGQGKGYTF. In nucleotides, the CDR3 is TGTGCCAGCAGACCCGGACAGGGGAAAGGCTACACCTTC.